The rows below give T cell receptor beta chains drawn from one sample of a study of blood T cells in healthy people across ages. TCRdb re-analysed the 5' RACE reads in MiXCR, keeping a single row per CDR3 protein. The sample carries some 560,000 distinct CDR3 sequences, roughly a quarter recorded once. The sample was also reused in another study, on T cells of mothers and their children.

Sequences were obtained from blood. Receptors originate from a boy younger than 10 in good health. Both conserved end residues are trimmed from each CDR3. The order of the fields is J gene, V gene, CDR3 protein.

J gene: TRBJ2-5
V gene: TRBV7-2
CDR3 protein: ASSLPGNVGF

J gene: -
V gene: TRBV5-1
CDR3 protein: ASSLGLRGPTYEQY

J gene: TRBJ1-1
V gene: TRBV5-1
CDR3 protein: ASSQDRGGTEAF

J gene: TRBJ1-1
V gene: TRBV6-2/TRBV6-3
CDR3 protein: ATYLGLGGEAF

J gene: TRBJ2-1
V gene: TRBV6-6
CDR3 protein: ASSRDADYNEQF

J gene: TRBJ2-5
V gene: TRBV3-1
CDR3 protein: ASSQGDSGANQETQY

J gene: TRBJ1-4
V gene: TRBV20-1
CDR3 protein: SAAGGYNEKLF

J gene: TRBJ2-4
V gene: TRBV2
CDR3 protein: ASITVRGDENIQY

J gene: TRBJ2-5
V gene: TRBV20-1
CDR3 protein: SVQGGGGAFETQY

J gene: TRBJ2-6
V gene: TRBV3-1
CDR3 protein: ASSQGRAGANVLT

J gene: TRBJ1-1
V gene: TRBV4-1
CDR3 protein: ASSQVVPLRDRDSAF

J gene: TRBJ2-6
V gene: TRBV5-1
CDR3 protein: ASSWGQGNSGANVLT

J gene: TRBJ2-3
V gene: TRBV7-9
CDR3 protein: ASSLGGRSDTQY

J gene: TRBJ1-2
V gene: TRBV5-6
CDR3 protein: ASSFPGLATYGYT

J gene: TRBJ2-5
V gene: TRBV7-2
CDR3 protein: ASSFPGLAGGPRF

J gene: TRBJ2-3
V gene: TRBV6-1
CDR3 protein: ASSYAPSTSTDTQY

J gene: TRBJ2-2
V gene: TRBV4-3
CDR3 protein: ASSDTGVNTGELF

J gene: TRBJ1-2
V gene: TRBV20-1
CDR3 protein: SASVRGNYGYT

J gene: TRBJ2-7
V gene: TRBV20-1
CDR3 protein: SARAGGYEQY

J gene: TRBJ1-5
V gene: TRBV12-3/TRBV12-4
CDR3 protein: ASSLRAPNQPQH